The 19 T cell receptor beta chains given below trace back to one sample, sequenced in a study of T-cell memory formation after mild COVID-19. Each CDR3 protein gets one entry after TCRdb re-called the 5' RACE reads with MiXCR. The data show about 260,000 distinct CDR3 sequences, 8.2% seen once. The sample consisted of PBMCs or a T cell subset sorted from them (not recorded which). The source is a young man who had mild COVID-19 (a few samples of this study predate the infection). Cell type and time point are not known.

V gene TRBV2 combines with J gene TRBJ1-2, with TRBD1 matching over 8 bases. CDR1 and CDR2 from the germline V gene are SNHLY and FYNNEI. J was trimmed by 3 bases and V by 7 bases; bases with no gene match: 4. The CDR3 loop spans 13 amino acids. CDR3: CASTGTGHYGYTF. The CDR3 DNA is TGTGCCAGCACCGGGACAGGACACTATGGCTACACCTTC.

This rearrangement joins TRBV25-1 to TRBJ1-2; tentatively, D is TRBD1 (5 bases). With 1 base removed from V and 9 bases from J, the gap between germline ends came to 18 bases. The CDR3 is made up of 15 amino acids. Germline values: CDR1 MGHDK, CDR2 SYGVNS. The CDR3 protein is CASSESGRSGKSYTF. DNA of the CDR3: TGTGCCAGCAGTGAATCGGGGCGAAGCGGGAAGAGCTACACCTTC.

The V gene is TRBV6-5, the J gene TRBJ2-1; 9 nucleotides match TRBD1. CDR3 length: 15 residues. V gave up 6 bases and J gave up 7 bases; unmatched junction bases: 10. Germline CDR1 and CDR2: MNHEY and SVGAGI. The CDR3 nucleotides read TGTGCCAGCAGCCCGCCGCGGACAGGGGTTAATGAGCAGTTCTTC. This codes for CASSPPRTGVNEQFF.

This clonotype was counted at least ten times. The chain uses TRBV3-1 and TRBJ2-5, with a possible D match to TRBD2 (6 bases). V lost 4 bases and J lost 2, with 11 bases in between. In germline, CDR1 is LGHDT, CDR2 YNNKEL (reference sequence). CDR3 size: 14 residues. The CDR3 DNA reads as TGTGCCAGCAGCCTCTTCGGGGGACAAGAGACCCAGTACTTC. Translating gives CASSLFGGQETQYF.

The genes are TRBV6-1 and TRBJ1-2; 7 positions match TRBD1. Germline CDR1 is MNHNS and CDR2 is SASEGT. The J segment lost 0 bases and the V segment lost 3 bases, leaving 7 bases of the junction unmatched. The CDR3 covers 16 residues. The CDR3 region is CASSEWTGTANYGYTF. The CDR3, as DNA: TGTGCCAGCAGTGAGTGGACGGGGACAGCTAACTATGGCTACACCTTC.

There are many counts of this clonotype. This chain joins TRBV5-1 and TRBJ2-1; TRBD1 might be the D (5 bases). The CDR3 contains 16 residues. The germline V gene has CDR1 SGHRS and CDR2 YFSETQ. V dropped 2 bases and J dropped 1 base, with 13 bases sitting between them. The CDR3 spells CASSLQGDVSYNEQFF. CDR3 sequence (DNA): TGCGCCAGCAGCTTACAAGGGGATGTTTCCTACAATGAGCAGTTCTTC.

A few counts support this clonotype. The chain combines TRBV24-1 with TRBJ2-7, with D perhaps matching TRBD1 (6 bases). Trimming shortened V by 4 bases and J by 4 bases, and 16 bases separated the two germline ends. This CDR3 region has 15 residues. Germline V lookup: CDR1 KGHDR, CDR2 SFDVKD. CDR3 coding DNA: TGTGCCACCAGTGACGACCAGGGGAATTCGTACGAGCAGTACGTC. It translates to CATSDDQGNSYEQYV.

This clonotype was seen a few times. The V call is TRBV5-1, the J call TRBJ2-6; D might be TRBD2 (6 bases). There are 16 residues in the CDR3. Germline loops: CDR1 SGHRS, CDR2 YFSETQ. V was clipped by 0 bases and J by 2 bases, with 9 bases between them. This CDR3 reads CASSLEAGTGANVLTF. The CDR3 DNA sequence: TGCGCCAGCAGCTTGGAGGCGGGAACTGGGGCCAACGTCCTGACTTTC.

This clonotype was counted a few times. The chain has TRBV21-1 and TRBJ2-2; the table's D call, TRBD2, has no DNA check behind it. TRBV21-1 is an annotated pseudogene. This CDR3 has 17 residues. CDR3 loop: CASSKGGVGQNTGELFF. CDR3 coding DNA: TGTGCCAGCAGCAAAGGGGGAGTCGGCCAGAACACCGGGGAGCTGTTTTTT.

V gene TRBV5-1 combines with J gene TRBJ2-1, with a tentative D call TRBD2 (5 bases). V lost 0 bases, J lost 1 base, and 11 bases lay in between. Germline V lookup: CDR1 SGHRS, CDR2 YFSETQ. CDR3 size: 16 residues. The DNA for the CDR3 is TGCGCCAGCAGCTTGGGCCCGGGGTATTCCTACAATGAGCAGTTCTTC. Amino acids: CASSLGPGYSYNEQFF.

This clonotype was observed a handful of times. The chain couples TRBV6-5 to TRBJ1-5; no clear D gene. CDR3 length equals 18 residues. The germline CDR1 and CDR2 sequences are MNHEY and SVGAGI. V shed 0 bases and J shed 10 bases, with 25 bases lying between them. The CDR3 DNA sequence: TGTGCCAGCAGTTACTCAACACCTACAGTAGGGATGATCAAACCCCAGCATTTT. This gives the protein CASSYSTPTVGMIKPQHF.

V usage is TRBV9 and J usage is TRBJ1-2; D unclear. V was pared by 3 bases and J by 5 bases, with 20 bases between. CDR1 and CDR2 (germline): SGDLS, YYNGEE. This CDR3 comprises 16 residues. CDR3 coding DNA: TGTGCCAGCAGCGCGGCTTCGGGAGTTAGGGCTTATGGCTACACCTTC. Translated, it gives CASSAASGVRAYGYTF.

The V gene is TRBV4-1, the J gene TRBJ1-1; D is undetermined. Trimming pared 0 bases from V and 4 bases from J, leaving 9 bases between. Germline CDR1 MGHRA, CDR2 YSYEKL. The CDR3 consists of 14 residues. The CDR3 nucleotides read TGCGCCAGCAGCCAAGATGGAGGGAGCACTGAAGCTTTCTTT. The encoded protein is CASSQDGGSTEAFF.

This clonotype was observed many times. The chain links TRBV7-9 to TRBJ1-1, with a tentative D call TRBD1 (5 bases). V was clipped by 5 bases and J by 0 bases, with 13 bases between them. The germline gives CDR1 SEHNR, CDR2 FQNEAQ (reference sequence). The CDR3 is 15 residues long. The CDR3 region is CASSPRGGVNTEAFF. In nucleotides, the CDR3 is TGTGCCAGCAGCCCGAGGGGAGGGGTGAACACTGAAGCTTTCTTT.

At least ten counts were recorded for this clonotype. The chain carries TRBV7-3 and TRBJ1-1, with D possibly matching TRBD1 (5 bases). This CDR3 is 13 amino acids long. Trimming cost V 2 bases and J 5 bases, with 9 bases left between them. From germline, CDR1 is SGHTA and CDR2 FQGTGA. The CDR3 here is CASSLWGGTEAFF. For the CDR3, the DNA is TGTGCCAGCAGCTTATGGGGGGGGACTGAAGCTTTCTTT.

The chain is built from TRBV4-3 and TRBJ2-2, with TRBD2 matching over 9 bases. Losses at the gene ends were 4 bases for V and 5 bases for J; bases not matched to a gene: 11. CDR1 LGHNA and CDR2 YSLEER come from the germline V gene. CDR3 size: 17 residues. CDR3 amino acids: CASSPSVRLAGTGELFF. The DNA for the CDR3 is TGCGCCAGCAGCCCCTCGGTGCGTCTAGCGGGGACCGGGGAGCTGTTTTTT.

This clonotype was seen ten or more times. The V call is TRBV11-2, the J call TRBJ2-5; possibly TRBD1 or TRBD2 for D (6 bases each). V lost 6 bases to trimming and J lost 2 bases, with 10 bases between them. Germline CDR1 SGHAT, CDR2 FQNNGV. The CDR3 totals 13 residues. CDR3 sequence (DNA): TGTGCCAGCAGTACGGGGGCGCAAGAGACCCAGTACTTC. Residues: CASSTGAQETQYF. Combining the CDR3 with reference TRBV11-2 and TRBJ2-5 gives the whole variable domain EAGVAQSPRYKIIEKRQSVAFWCNPISGHATLYWYQQILGQGPKLLIQFQNNGVVDDSQLPKDRFSAERLKGVDSTLKIQPAKLEDSAVYLCASSTGAQETQYFGPGTRLLVL.

This clonotype was counted between two and nine times. The CDR3 sequence: CASRPLGNSPLHF. In DNA form, the CDR3 reads TGTGCCAGCAGGCCTCTGGGGAATTCACCCCTCCACTTT. This chain connects TRBV7-2 to TRBJ1-6; D call uncertain. V gave up 6 bases and J gave up 7 bases, with 10 bases separating them. The CDR3 has 13 amino acids. Germline V gives CDR1 SGHTA, CDR2 FQGNSA.

The chain carries TRBV7-9 and TRBJ1-1; maybe TRBD1 (5 bases). CDR1 and CDR2 from the germline V gene are SEHNR and FQNEAQ (reference sequence). This CDR3 contains 13 residues. The V end lost 6 bases, the J end lost 4 bases, and 12 bases lay between the germline ends. CDR3 amino acids: CASRGGDATEAFF. CDR3 nucleotides: TGTGCCAGCAGGGGGGGGGATGCCACTGAAGCTTTCTTT.